What follows is one TCR beta chain and its context. Antigen specificity is unknown. Germline assignment: CDR1 DFQATT and CDR2 SNEGSKA (reference sequence). The length of the CDR3 is 14 residues. V shed 0 bases and J shed 6 bases, with 12 bases lying between them. This sample is part of a study of post-analysis software for immune sequencing data. Whole-study context: In terms of disease course, relapsing-remitting, secondary progressive and progressive-relapsing multiple sclerosis were included. Study findings and constraints: TRBV segments more frequent in patients than in controls numbered five and included TRBV5-6, TRBV5-1 and TRBV20-1.

Presence of unique molecular identifiers characterized the TCR beta cDNA libraries. MiXCR, applied by TCRdb to the PCR reads, yields one record per CDR3 protein. Of about 820,000 distinct CDR3 sequences detected, approximately 53% appear once; the ten largest clones hold 4% to 5.5%. The chain uses TRBV20-1 and TRBJ2-1; the D is unclear. Sequencing was carried out using blood. This receptor was obtained from a girl aged 5-17 years with multiple sclerosis. CDR3 in amino acids: CSARDLVWFNEQFF. In DNA form, the CDR3 reads TGCAGTGCTAGAGATCTAGTGTGGTTCAATGAGCAGTTCTTC.